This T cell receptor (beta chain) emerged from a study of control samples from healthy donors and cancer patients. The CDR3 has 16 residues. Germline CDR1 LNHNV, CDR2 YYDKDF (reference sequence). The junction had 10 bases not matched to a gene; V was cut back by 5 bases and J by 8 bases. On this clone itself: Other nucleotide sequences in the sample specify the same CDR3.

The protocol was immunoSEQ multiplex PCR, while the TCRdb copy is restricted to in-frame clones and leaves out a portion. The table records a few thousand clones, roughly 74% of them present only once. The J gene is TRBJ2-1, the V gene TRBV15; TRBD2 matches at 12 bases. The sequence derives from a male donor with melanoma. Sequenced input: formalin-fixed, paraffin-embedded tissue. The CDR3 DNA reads TGTGCCACCAGCTCTAGAACTAGCGGGAGGAGGGATGAGCAGTTCTTC. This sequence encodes CATSSRTSGRRDEQFF.